Listed below are T cell receptor beta chains from one sample, sequenced in a study of cytomegalovirus exposure and HLA in healthy donors. Only in-frame clones appear in the TCRdb table, and some are missing; sequencing was by immunoSEQ multiplex PCR. The table lists approximately 160,000 clones, 70% to 90% of them singletons. Input material: PBMCs. The source of these receptors is a woman aged 18-30 years in good health and CMV-seronegative. Both conserved end residues are part of each CDR3. The order of the fields is clone size, J gene, V gene, D gene, CDR3 DNA, CDR3 protein. The D gene is left open where the match is weak. Only some rows state a clone size, as once, few, many or a class for expanded clones.

clone_size: few; j_call: TRBJ2-6; v_call: TRBV29-1; d_call: .; cdr3_nt: TGCAGCGTTGCTCTCGGCTCTGGGGCCAACGTCCTGACTTTC; cdr3_aa: CSVALGSGANVLTF
clone_size: .; j_call: TRBJ1-3; v_call: TRBV6-6; d_call: TRBD1; cdr3_nt: TGTGCCAGCAGCTACAGGGGAGGTACAGGAAACACCATATATTTT; cdr3_aa: CASSYRGGTGNTIYF
clone_size: .; j_call: TRBJ1-2; v_call: TRBV19; d_call: .; cdr3_nt: TGTGCCAGTAGTACCCCGACACCGATCGGCGGCTACACCTTC; cdr3_aa: CASSTPTPIGGYTF
clone_size: .; j_call: TRBJ1-2; v_call: TRBV19; d_call: .; cdr3_nt: TGTGCCAGTAGGATAAAGAGGAACTATGGCTACACCTTC; cdr3_aa: CASRIKRNYGYTF
clone_size: few; j_call: TRBJ2-6; v_call: TRBV6-4; d_call: TRBD1; cdr3_nt: TGTGCCAGCAGTGACCCCAAATCGCCGGGACAGGGTTTTTACTCTGGGGCCAACGTCCTGACTTTC; cdr3_aa: CASSDPKSPGQGFYSGANVLTF
clone_size: few; j_call: TRBJ2-5; v_call: TRBV28; d_call: TRBD2; cdr3_nt: TGTGCCAGCAGAGGGTTTAGCGGGTCCAAAGAGACCCAGTACTTC; cdr3_aa: CASRGFSGSKETQYF
clone_size: .; j_call: TRBJ2-3; v_call: TRBV2; d_call: .; cdr3_nt: TGTGCCAGCAAGAGACTAGGTCAGTGGAAGGATACGCAGTATTTT; cdr3_aa: CASKRLGQWKDTQYF
clone_size: .; j_call: TRBJ2-5; v_call: TRBV11-2; d_call: TRBD2; cdr3_nt: TGTGCCAGCAGCAGTGGACTAGCGGGAGAGTCGGAGACCCAGTACTTC; cdr3_aa: CASSSGLAGESETQYF
clone_size: few; j_call: TRBJ2-1; v_call: TRBV7-9; d_call: TRBD2; cdr3_nt: TGTGCCAGCAGCTTAGATAGCGGGAGGTATGGCAATGAGCAGTTCTTC; cdr3_aa: CASSLDSGRYGNEQFF
clone_size: .; j_call: TRBJ2-1; v_call: TRBV6-5; d_call: TRBD2; cdr3_nt: TGTGCCAGCACCTCCGAAGGACTAGCGGGTAATGAGCAGTTCTTC; cdr3_aa: CASTSEGLAGNEQFF
clone_size: .; j_call: TRBJ2-4; v_call: TRBV5-7; d_call: TRBD2; cdr3_nt: TGTGCCAGCAGCTTGGGACTAGCGGCCAAAAACATTCAGTACTTC; cdr3_aa: CASSLGLAAKNIQYF
clone_size: .; j_call: TRBJ2-7; v_call: TRBV4-1; d_call: .; cdr3_nt: TGCGCCAGCAGCCAAGCTGAAGGAGCGGGTAGCTCCTACGAGCAGTACTTC; cdr3_aa: CASSQAEGAGSSYEQYF